These 23 T cell receptor beta chains came from one sample sequenced in a study of blood T cell repertoires in COVID-19. The data were produced by immunoSEQ multiplex PCR, yet TCRdb's version contains in-frame clones alone and is incomplete. The data hold fewer than 200,000 clones, with approximately 79% observed a single time. Sequenced input: PBMCs or T cells enriched from blood (not recorded which). The receptors were gathered from an older woman with acute COVID-19.

This clone was seen just once. The identical CDR3 is also encoded by other nucleotide sequences in the sample. The genes are TRBV29-1 and TRBJ1-5; 8 bases align to TRBD1. CDR1 and CDR2 (germline): SQVTM, ANQGSEA. V was pared by 7 bases and J by 3 bases, with 5 bases of the junction left unmatched. CDR3 length equals 13 residues. The CDR3 bases are TGCAGCGGTACGACAGGGGTCAATCAGCCCCAGCATTTT. Residues: CSGTTGVNQPQHF.

The chain recombines TRBV5-1 with TRBJ1-6; 7 bases line up with TRBD1. CDR1 and CDR2 from the germline V gene are SGHRS and YFSETQ. The CDR3 is made up of 14 amino acids. V lost 5 bases and J lost 9; bases outside the gene matches: 8. In DNA, the CDR3 is TGCGCCAGCAGTCTGACAGGGAGTGGTTCACCCCTCCACTTT. It is translated as CASSLTGSGSPLHF.

The chain is built from TRBV7-2 and TRBJ2-3; D remains unclear. V lost 1 base and J lost 0, with 11 bases in between. Germline V lookup: CDR1 SGHTA, CDR2 FQGNSA. The length of the CDR3 is 16 residues. The chain's CDR3 is CASSLVSRSSTDTQYF. As DNA, the CDR3 is TGTGCCAGCAGCTTAGTATCGCGGTCGAGCACAGATACGCAGTATTTT.

The rearrangement links TRBV10-2 to TRBJ2-5, with D tentatively TRBD1 (6 bases). The germline V gene has CDR1 WSHSY and CDR2 SAAADI. V was cut by 6 bases and J by 2 bases, with 16 bases left in between. CDR3 length: 15 residues. In DNA, the CDR3 is TGCGCCAGCAGGGCTACACAGGGTTCTCAAGAGACCCAGTACTTC. Translation: CASRATQGSQETQYF.

The chain links TRBV5-1 to TRBJ2-7; 10 bases match TRBD1. This CDR3 region has 15 residues. The trim removed 4 bases at V and 6 bases at J, leaving 10 bases unmatched. Germline V CDR1 and CDR2: SGHRS, YFSETQ. The CDR3: CASSPLGTGEAEQYF. In nucleotides, the CDR3 is TGCGCCAGCAGCCCTCTCGGGACAGGGGAGGCCGAGCAGTACTTC. The whole variable domain, filled in from reference TRBV5-1 and TRBJ2-7, reads KAGVTQTPRYLIKTRGQQVTLSCSPISGHRSVSWYQQTPGQGLQFLFEYFSETQRNKGNFPGRFSGRQFSNSRSEMNVSTLELGDSALYLCASSPLGTGEAEQYFGPGTRLTVT.

This clone was recorded once. The chain is built from TRBV27 and TRBJ1-6; TRBD1 aligns across 7 bases. Per germline, CDR1 MNHEY and CDR2 SMNVEV (reference sequence). The CDR3 extends over 15 amino acids. Losses at the gene ends were 4 bases for V and 4 bases for J; bases not matched to a gene: 4. CDR3 coding DNA: TGTGCCAGCAGTTCTTCCAGGGGGTATAATTCACCCCTCCACTTT. Translating it yields CASSSSRGYNSPLHF.

This rearrangement joins TRBV4-1 to TRBJ2-1, with TRBD2 matching 8 bases. Germline trimming cut 0 bases from V and 4 bases from J; bases unmatched to any gene: 14. The CDR3 extends over 19 amino acids. The germline gives CDR1 MGHRA, CDR2 YSYEKL. This CDR3 is CASSQDFSLAGFAYNEQFF. CDR3 coding DNA: TGCGCCAGCAGCCAAGATTTTTCGCTAGCGGGTTTCGCTTACAATGAGCAGTTCTTC.

The chain carries TRBV15 and TRBJ1-6; maybe TRBD1 (5 bases). The CDR3 totals 16 residues. Germline V lookup: CDR1 LNHNV, CDR2 YYDKDF (reference sequence). V gave up 3 bases and J gave up 4 bases, with 13 bases separating them. CDR3 amino acids: CATSRDTGDYNSPLHF. CDR3 coding DNA: TGTGCCACCAGCAGGGATACAGGCGATTATAATTCACCCCTCCACTTT.

This chain uses TRBV11-2 with TRBJ1-2, with unresolved D. The ends were cut back, 5 bases at V and 5 bases at J, with 9 bases in the middle. CDR1 is SGHAT and CDR2 is FQNNGV in the germline V gene. This CDR3 has 12 amino acids. The CDR3 nucleotides are TGTGCCAGCAGCCAGCAGGTTTATGGCTACACCTTC. This encodes CASSQQVYGYTF.

The chain couples TRBV19 to TRBJ1-1; the match to TRBD1 covers 10 bases. Germline assignment: CDR1 LNHDA and CDR2 SQIVND (reference sequence). V trimming: 4 bases; J trimming: 4 bases; junction bases outside the gene matches: 15. The CDR3 length is 18 residues. CDR3 sequence: CASSTRRQGALRGTEAFF. Written as DNA, the CDR3 is TGTGCCAGTAGTACCCGACGACAGGGGGCGCTTAGAGGCACTGAAGCTTTCTTT. The complete variable domain, with remaining parts taken from reference TRBV19 and TRBJ1-1, reads DGGITQSPKYLFRKEGQNVTLSCEQNLNHDAMYWYRQDPGQGLRLIYYSQIVNDFQKGDIAEGYSVSREKKESFPLTVTSAQKNPTAFYLCASSTRRQGALRGTEAFFGQGTRLTVV.

V gene TRBV5-6 combines with J gene TRBJ1-2; no firm D call. Per germline, CDR1 SGHDT and CDR2 YYEEEE. V was shortened by 6 bases and J by 4 bases, with 16 bases between the two germline ends. This CDR3 has 14 residues. In nucleotides, the CDR3 is TGTGCCAGCAAGCCCGAAACCCTCACCTATGGCTACACCTTC. Its translation: CASKPETLTYGYTF.

This clone was detected once. The V call is TRBV15, the J call TRBJ2-3; D call uncertain. V was cut by 5 bases and J by 2 bases, with 2 bases left in between. CDR1 is LNHNV and CDR2 is YYDKDF in the germline V gene (reference sequence). CDR3 size: 11 residues. The chain's CDR3 is CATSLTDTQYF. The CDR3 DNA reads as TGTGCCACCAGCCTCACAGATACGCAGTATTTT.

V and J are TRBV4-3 and TRBJ1-5; the match to TRBD1 covers 10 bases. Germline-derived CDR1 and CDR2 are LGHNA and YSLEER. V lost 1 base and J lost 1; bases outside the gene matches: 10. The CDR3 totals 19 residues. The CDR3 nucleotides are TGCGCCAGCAGCCAAGGGGCGACAGGGGGCCCCTTAAGCAATCAGCCCCAGCATTTT. It codes for CASSQGATGGPLSNQPQHF.

V and J are TRBV12-3 or TRBV12-4 and TRBJ1-5; no reliable D call. The CDR3 is 13 amino acids. V was shortened by 3 bases and J by 6 bases, with 9 bases between the two germline ends. As DNA, the CDR3 is TGTGCCAGCAGTTTCCGTTTCGGTCAGCCCCAGCATTTT. This gives the protein CASSFRFGQPQHF.

This chain joins TRBV19 and TRBJ2-7; 15 bases are shared with TRBD2. V shed 6 bases, J shed 2 bases, and the junction held 11 bases outside the gene matches. The CDR3 runs 18 residues. The V gene's germline CDR1 is LNHDA and CDR2 SQIVND (reference sequence). Written as DNA, the CDR3 is TGTGCCAGTAGCGCCGGAGGACTAGCGGGGGGGCCCGCCTACGAGCAGTACGTC. Residues: CASSAGGLAGGPAYEQYV.

This chain connects TRBV5-6 to TRBJ2-2; D gene uncertain. V was shortened by 4 bases and J by 0 bases, with 13 bases between the two germline ends. The CDR3 loop spans 16 amino acids. Germline V gives CDR1 SGHDT, CDR2 YYEEEE. This CDR3 reads CASSVVARANTGELFF. The DNA for the CDR3 is TGTGCCAGCAGCGTGGTCGCCCGCGCGAACACCGGGGAGCTGTTTTTT.

This chain joins TRBV4-3 and TRBJ1-5; D is uncertain. This CDR3 spans 13 amino acids. Trimming left V 3 bases short and J 4 bases short, with 7 bases between. From germline, CDR1 is LGHNA and CDR2 YSLEER. The CDR3 sequence is CASSQTGNQPQHF. The CDR3, as DNA: TGCGCCAGCAGCCAGACTGGGAATCAGCCCCAGCATTTT.

The chain links TRBV6-2 or TRBV6-3 to TRBJ2-7; TRBD2 is a possible D gene (6 bases). The germline gives CDR1 MNHEY, CDR2 SVGEGT. Trimming took off 2 bases at V and 3 bases at J, with 14 bases between the two ends. The CDR3 runs 15 residues. CDR3 sequence (DNA): TGTGCCAGCAGTTACGGAGGGAGTGGGGTCTACGAGCAGTACTTC. Protein product: CASSYGGSGVYEQYF.

J is TRBJ2-2 and V is TRBV6-5, with D perhaps TRBD2 (5 bases). The CDR3 runs to 13 residues. Trimming took off 0 bases at V and 8 bases at J, with 7 bases between the two ends. Germline values: CDR1 MNHEY, CDR2 SVGAGI. The CDR3 bases are TGTGCCAGCAGTTACTCTACGGGAGGGGAGCTGTTTTTT. Protein: CASSYSTGGELFF.

The chain is built from TRBV27 and TRBJ1-1; 8 bases map to TRBD1. J gave up 1 base and V 5 bases, and 9 bases lay outside the gene matches. The germline gives CDR1 MNHEY, CDR2 SMNVEV (reference sequence). The CDR3 is 16 residues long. Here the CDR3 DNA reads TGTGCCAGCAGTACCTACTACGGACAGGGGAACACTGAAGCTTTCTTT. Translating it yields CASSTYYGQGNTEAFF.

The chain links TRBV4-3 to TRBJ1-6; D is uncertain. V dropped 1 base and J dropped 10 bases, with 11 bases sitting between them. This CDR3 contains 14 residues. Germline CDR1 is LGHNA and CDR2 is YSLEER. CDR3 protein: CASSQVWPQSPLHF. The CDR3 coding sequence is TGCGCCAGCAGCCAAGTATGGCCACAGTCACCCCTCCACTTT.

The rearrangement uses TRBV20-1 and TRBJ2-7, with a weak D call TRBD2 (6 bases). Germline assignment: CDR1 DFQATT and CDR2 SNEGSKA (reference sequence). This CDR3 region has 12 residues. Trimming took off 3 bases at V and 5 bases at J, with 11 bases between the two ends. The CDR3 spells CSASSGGNEQYV. Here the CDR3 DNA reads TGCAGTGCTAGTTCCGGGGGAAACGAGCAGTACGTC.

The chain couples TRBV29-1 to TRBJ1-2; D is unclear. The CDR3 is made up of 15 amino acids. Germline lookup yields CDR1 SQVTM and CDR2 ANQGSEA. V was trimmed by 0 bases and J by 2 bases, leaving 13 bases between them. The CDR3 protein is CSVEDRGSTNYGYTF. CDR3 sequence (DNA): TGCAGCGTTGAAGATCGAGGCAGTACGAACTATGGCTACACCTTC.